These T cell receptor beta chains were read from a single sample in a study of blood T cell repertoires in COVID-19. The data were produced by immunoSEQ multiplex PCR, yet TCRdb's version contains in-frame clones alone and is incomplete. The sample lists tens of thousands of clones, 91% occurring once. The sequencing input was peripheral blood. These receptors were taken from a human donor in a cohort sampled during active COVID-19. Both conserved end residues are part of each CDR3. D genes are given only for firm matches. Clone size, where shown, is once, few, many, or a class for clones that have expanded.

cdr3_nt cdr3_aa d_call v_call clone_size j_call
TGTGCCAGCAGCCAAGATGGGGGGACCTACAATGAGCAGTTCTTC CASSQDGGTYNEQFF NA TRBV4-2 NA TRBJ2-1
TGTGCCAGCAGTGAATTGACTGTTACAGATACGCAGTATTTT CASSELTVTDTQYF NA TRBV2 once TRBJ2-3
TGTGCCAGCCGGGGGGGGAATGAGCAGTTCTTC CASRGGNEQFF TRBD2 TRBV3-1/TRBV3-2 NA TRBJ2-1
TGTGCCAGCAGTTTCTCCCGACAGGTACTTAATGAAAAACTGTTTTTT CASSFSRQVLNEKLFF NA TRBV28 NA TRBJ1-4
TGTGCCAGCAGCGTAGTTTCAGGACTAGTAAGCGGGGAGCTGTTTTTT CASSVVSGLVSGELFF TRBD2 TRBV9 NA TRBJ2-2
TGTGCCAGCAGCCAGGATGGGGTATTTAAGGACAGCCGCACTGAAGCTTTCTTT CASSQDGVFKDSRTEAFF NA TRBV3-1/TRBV3-2 NA TRBJ1-1
TGTGCCAGCTCGCTTGGACTAGCGGAAGAGACCCAGTACTTC CASSLGLAEETQYF TRBD2 TRBV18 NA TRBJ2-5
TGTGCCAGCAGCCCGGGACAGGCGACCACTGGAAACACCATATATTTT CASSPGQATTGNTIYF TRBD1 TRBV3-1/TRBV3-2 NA TRBJ1-3
TGTGCCAGCAGCTTGCTTGGACAGGAAGAGACCCAGTACTTC CASSLLGQEETQYF TRBD1 TRBV7-9 NA TRBJ2-5
TGTGCCAGCAGCTTAGTGGGGCAGGGGGTAGCTTTCTTT CASSLVGQGVAFF TRBD1 TRBV13 NA TRBJ1-1
TGTGCCAGCAGCCAAGCGGGACAGGGGGAGACCCAGTACTTC CASSQAGQGETQYF TRBD1 TRBV4-2 once TRBJ2-5
TGTGCCTGGAGTGTACGCGGGGGGGCGGAGGATACGCAGTATTTT CAWSVRGGAEDTQYF TRBD2 TRBV30 NA TRBJ2-3
TGTGCCAGCAGTAACCGACTCGGCCAGACCCAGTACTTC CASSNRLGQTQYF NA TRBV6-6 NA TRBJ2-5
TGCGCCAGCAGCGGGTTGGGACAGGGAGAAGGCTACACCTTC CASSGLGQGEGYTF TRBD1 TRBV5-1 NA TRBJ1-2
TGTGCCAGCAGCCCGGGGGCTAGCGGGGGCGCCTACAATGAGCAGTTCTTC CASSPGASGGAYNEQFF TRBD2 TRBV7-3 NA TRBJ2-1
TGTGCCAGCAGCCGACTAGCGGGGGGTTTCTCCTACAATGAGCAGTTCTTC CASSRLAGGFSYNEQFF TRBD2 TRBV6-6 NA TRBJ2-1
TGTGCCAGTAGTAACCCGGGACAGCCCCGGGGCACTGAAGCTTTCTTT CASSNPGQPRGTEAFF TRBD1 TRBV19 once TRBJ1-1
TGTGCCAGCAGTTACTCGGGGACAGGGGCGTATCAGCCCCAGCATTTT CASSYSGTGAYQPQHF TRBD1 TRBV6-6 NA TRBJ1-5
TGTGCCAGCAGCTTCCGCCGGACTAGCGGGGCAGATACGCAGTATTTT CASSFRRTSGADTQYF TRBD2 TRBV7-2 NA TRBJ2-3
TGTGCCAGTACGACTGGACAGGGGGTTGAAAAACTGTTTTTT CASTTGQGVEKLFF TRBD1 TRBV25-1 NA TRBJ1-4
TGTGCCAGCAGCTCGGGACTACCCTCGGGGAATGAGCAGTTCTTC CASSSGLPSGNEQFF TRBD2 TRBV7-3 NA TRBJ2-1
TGTGCCAGCAGCTTAAGCCGTGAGAGCTACGAGCAGTACTTC CASSLSRESYEQYF NA TRBV11-3 NA TRBJ2-7
TGTGCCAGTAGTATAGTACAGGCACCCACAGATACGCAGTATTTT CASSIVQAPTDTQYF NA TRBV19 NA TRBJ2-3
TGTGCCAGCAGGGAGACCGGGACAGGGTTGGGCTACACCTTC CASRETGTGLGYTF TRBD1 TRBV6-5 NA TRBJ1-2
TGTGCCAGCTCTTCCGTTCTAGTCACCGGGGAGCTGTTTTTT CASSSVLVTGELFF NA TRBV5-4 NA TRBJ2-2
TGTGCCAGCCAATTCCCGGGGGGGCTCATGGCTTTCTTT CASQFPGGLMAFF NA TRBV28 NA TRBJ1-1
TGTGCCAGCAGTATAGACAGGGGGTATCAGCCCCAGCATTTT CASSIDRGYQPQHF TRBD1 TRBV28 once TRBJ1-5
TGTGCCAGCTCACCATTTATCCCGACAGGGAGTCTGCCCTACAATGAGCAGTTCTTC CASSPFIPTGSLPYNEQFF TRBD1 TRBV18 NA TRBJ2-1
TGCAGTGTACTCGGGGGGTTAGTGGCTTTCTTT CSVLGGLVAFF NA TRBV20-1 NA TRBJ1-1
TGCAGTGCTAGTAGCGGAACCTACAATGAGCAGTTCTTC CSASSGTYNEQFF NA TRBV20-1 NA TRBJ2-1
TGTGCCAGCAGTGAATCGGAAGGGAGGAATGGCTACACCTTC CASSESEGRNGYTF NA TRBV6-1 NA TRBJ1-2
TGTGCCAGTAGGCGAACTAGCGGTCTTGGGGGGACCCAGTACTTC CASRRTSGLGGTQYF TRBD2 TRBV19 NA TRBJ2-5
TGTGCCAGCAGTAATTACTACGAGCAGTACTTC CASSNYYEQYF NA TRBV6-2/TRBV6-3 NA TRBJ2-7
TGTGCCAGCAGTTTCAGTTATGAAGCTTTCTTT CASSFSYEAFF NA TRBV12-3/TRBV12-4 NA TRBJ1-1
TGTGCCTGGAGCGGGGGGCGAAACACTGAAGCTTTCTTT CAWSGGRNTEAFF NA TRBV30 NA TRBJ1-1
TGTGCCAGCAGCACGAGACAGGGCATCTACGAGCAGTACTTC CASSTRQGIYEQYF TRBD1 TRBV7-2 NA TRBJ2-7
TGCGCCAGCAGCATAAATAGCGAGTTCACCGGGGAGCTGTTTTTT CASSINSEFTGELFF NA TRBV5-1 NA TRBJ2-2